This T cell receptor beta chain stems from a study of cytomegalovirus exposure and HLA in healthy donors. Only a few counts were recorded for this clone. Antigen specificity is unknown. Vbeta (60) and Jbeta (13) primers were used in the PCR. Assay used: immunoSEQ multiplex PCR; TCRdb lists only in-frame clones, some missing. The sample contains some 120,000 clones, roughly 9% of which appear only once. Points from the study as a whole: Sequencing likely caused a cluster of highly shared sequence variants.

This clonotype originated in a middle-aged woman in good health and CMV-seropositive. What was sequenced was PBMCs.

This chain's CDR3 is CASRSSGGAHEQFF. The DNA for the CDR3 is TGTGCCAGCAGATCTAGCGGGGGGGCCCATGAGCAGTTCTTC. The chain couples TRBV7-3 to TRBJ2-1; 12 bases fit TRBD2. The germline V gene encodes CDR1 SGHTA and CDR2 FQGTGA. The CDR3 loop spans 14 amino acids. The J segment lost 8 bases and the V segment lost 6 bases, leaving 5 bases of the junction unmatched.